This T cell receptor beta chain was captured by sequencing in a study of cytomegalovirus exposure and HLA in healthy donors. Whole-study context: From donors who were HLA-typed, an early data release held about 89 million unique TCRs.

On this clone itself: What it recognizes is unknown.

Germline V lookup: CDR1 MNHNY, CDR2 SVGAGI (reference sequence). The V and J ends lost 2 bases and 0 bases respectively, with 11 bases between them. CDR3 length: 16 amino acids. Findings of the study overall: The authors judged a highly shared variant cluster likely a sequencing artifact.

13 Jbeta primers and 60 Vbeta primers were used for the PCR. Method: immunoSEQ multiplex PCR; TCRdb's copy keeps in-frame clones and lacks some. The sample carries more than 110,000 clones, roughly 83% recorded once. The receptor comes from a female donor in good health and CMV-seronegative. The V call is TRBV6-6, the J call TRBJ1-3, with unresolved D. Sequencing was performed on PBMCs. CDR3 amino acids: CASSYGSASSGNTIYF. CDR3 nucleotide sequence: TGTGCCAGCAGTTACGGTAGCGCGAGCTCTGGAAACACCATATATTTT.